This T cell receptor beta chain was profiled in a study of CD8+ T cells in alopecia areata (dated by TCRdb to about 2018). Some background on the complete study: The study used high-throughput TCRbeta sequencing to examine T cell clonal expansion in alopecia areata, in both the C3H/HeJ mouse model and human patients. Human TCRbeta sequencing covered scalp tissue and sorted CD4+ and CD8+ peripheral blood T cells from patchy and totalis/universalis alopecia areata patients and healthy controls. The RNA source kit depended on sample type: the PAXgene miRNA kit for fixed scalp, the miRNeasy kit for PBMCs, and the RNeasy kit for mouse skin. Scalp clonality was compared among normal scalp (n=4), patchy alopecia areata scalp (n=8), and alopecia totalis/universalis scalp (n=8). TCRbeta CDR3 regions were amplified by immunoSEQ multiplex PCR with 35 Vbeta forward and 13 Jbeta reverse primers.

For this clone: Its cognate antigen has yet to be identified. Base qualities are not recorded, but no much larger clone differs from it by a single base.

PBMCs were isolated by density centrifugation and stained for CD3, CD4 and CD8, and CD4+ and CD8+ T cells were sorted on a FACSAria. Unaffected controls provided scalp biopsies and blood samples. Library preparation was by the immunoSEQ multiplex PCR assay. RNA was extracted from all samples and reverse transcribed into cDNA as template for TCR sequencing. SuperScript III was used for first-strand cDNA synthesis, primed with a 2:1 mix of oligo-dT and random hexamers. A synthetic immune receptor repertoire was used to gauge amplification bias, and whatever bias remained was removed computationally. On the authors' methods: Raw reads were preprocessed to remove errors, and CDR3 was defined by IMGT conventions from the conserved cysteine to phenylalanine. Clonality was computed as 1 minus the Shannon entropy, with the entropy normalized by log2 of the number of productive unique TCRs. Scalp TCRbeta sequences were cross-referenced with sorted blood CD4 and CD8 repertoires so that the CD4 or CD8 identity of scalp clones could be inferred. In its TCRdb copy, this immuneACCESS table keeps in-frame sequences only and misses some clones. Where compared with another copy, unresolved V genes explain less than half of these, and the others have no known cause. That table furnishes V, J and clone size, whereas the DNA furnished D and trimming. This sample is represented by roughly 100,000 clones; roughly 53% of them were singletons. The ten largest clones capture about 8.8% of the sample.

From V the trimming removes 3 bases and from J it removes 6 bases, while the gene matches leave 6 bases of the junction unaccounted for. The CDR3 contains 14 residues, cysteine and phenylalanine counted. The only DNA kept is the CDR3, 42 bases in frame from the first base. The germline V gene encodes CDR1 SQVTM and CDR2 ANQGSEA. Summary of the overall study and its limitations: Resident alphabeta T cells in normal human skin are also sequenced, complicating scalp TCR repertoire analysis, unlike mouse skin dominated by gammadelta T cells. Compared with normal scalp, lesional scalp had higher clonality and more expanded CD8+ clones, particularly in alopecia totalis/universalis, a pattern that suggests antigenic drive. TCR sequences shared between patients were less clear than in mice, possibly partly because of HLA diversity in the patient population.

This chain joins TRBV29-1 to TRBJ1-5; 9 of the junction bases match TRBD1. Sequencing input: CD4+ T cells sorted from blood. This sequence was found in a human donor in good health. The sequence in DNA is TGCAGCGTTGAGGAGGACAGGGGCGGTCAGCCCCAGCATTTT. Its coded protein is CSVEEDRGGQPQHF.